This is a list of T cell receptor beta chains from one sample in a study of shared clonotypes between healthy human individuals. Only in-frame clones appear in the TCRdb table, and some are missing; sequencing was by immunoSEQ multiplex PCR. The profile shows roughly 700,000 clones, over 65% of them singletons. Sequencing used memory CD4+ T cells sorted from blood. These receptors originate from a woman aged 30 to 39 in good health. The CDR3 runs from the conserved cysteine through the conserved F or W. D genes are given only for firm matches. Clone size is stated in some rows and not others, as once, few, many or a class when expanded.

d_call: TRBD2
cdr3_length: 19
clone_size: -
v_call: TRBV6-1
j_call: TRBJ2-4
cdr3_aa: CASSEGGLAGEGVKNIQYF
cdr3_nt: TGTGCCAGCAGTGAAGGGGGACTAGCGGGAGAAGGGGTCAAAAACATTCAGTACTTC

d_call: -
cdr3_length: 16
clone_size: -
v_call: TRBV5-4
j_call: TRBJ1-2
cdr3_aa: CASSPRGESGGYGYTF
cdr3_nt: TGTGCCAGCAGCCCGCGCGGGGAATCGGGCGGGTATGGCTACACCTTC

d_call: -
cdr3_length: 13
clone_size: -
v_call: TRBV7-3
j_call: TRBJ1-2
cdr3_aa: CASRTDSRYGYTF
cdr3_nt: TGTGCCAGCAGGACGGACTCCCGCTATGGCTACACCTTC

d_call: -
cdr3_length: 15
clone_size: -
v_call: TRBV4-1
j_call: TRBJ1-2
cdr3_aa: CASSQAFRAAYGYTF
cdr3_nt: TGCGCCAGCAGCCAAGCCTTCCGGGCCGCCTATGGCTACACCTTC

d_call: TRBD2
cdr3_length: 19
clone_size: -
v_call: TRBV4-1
j_call: TRBJ2-7
cdr3_aa: CASSQTSLRAGRLGYEQYF
cdr3_nt: TGCGCCAGCAGCCAAACCTCTTTACGAGCGGGGAGGTTAGGCTACGAGCAGTACTTC

d_call: -
cdr3_length: 19
clone_size: -
v_call: TRBV5-1
j_call: TRBJ2-6
cdr3_aa: CASSLDVRTRRSGANVLTF
cdr3_nt: TGCGCCAGCAGCTTGGATGTCCGAACCCGAAGGTCTGGGGCCAACGTCCTGACTTTC

d_call: -
cdr3_length: 14
clone_size: -
v_call: TRBV7-8
j_call: TRBJ2-5
cdr3_aa: CASSLAGLSGTQYF
cdr3_nt: TGTGCCAGCAGCTTAGCGGGCCTCTCTGGGACCCAGTACTTC

d_call: TRBD1
cdr3_length: 15
clone_size: -
v_call: TRBV19
j_call: TRBJ2-5
cdr3_aa: CASSIRQGLKETQYF
cdr3_nt: TGTGCCAGTAGTATCCGACAGGGGCTTAAAGAGACCCAGTACTTC

d_call: TRBD2
cdr3_length: 15
clone_size: -
v_call: TRBV28
j_call: TRBJ2-7
cdr3_aa: CASSSSGMTAYEQYF
cdr3_nt: TGTGCCAGCAGTTCGAGCGGGATGACCGCCTACGAGCAGTACTTC

d_call: -
cdr3_length: 15
clone_size: few
v_call: TRBV15
j_call: TRBJ2-1
cdr3_aa: CATSRDGAGKDEQFF
cdr3_nt: TGTGCCACCAGCAGAGATGGGGCAGGGAAAGATGAGCAGTTCTTC

d_call: TRBD2
cdr3_length: 14
clone_size: many
v_call: TRBV6-5
j_call: TRBJ2-7
cdr3_aa: CASSSLAGGYEQYF
cdr3_nt: TGTGCCAGCAGTTCACTAGCGGGAGGTTACGAGCAGTACTTC

d_call: TRBD1
cdr3_length: 14
clone_size: -
v_call: TRBV14
j_call: TRBJ2-7
cdr3_aa: CASSQGYRGYEQYF
cdr3_nt: TGTGCCAGCAGCCAAGGGTACAGGGGATACGAGCAGTACTTC

d_call: TRBD2
cdr3_length: 19
clone_size: -
v_call: TRBV5-1
j_call: TRBJ2-6
cdr3_aa: CASTGLAGGPLSGANVLTF
cdr3_nt: TGCGCCAGCACGGGACTAGCGGGAGGGCCTCTTAGTGGGGCCAACGTCCTGACTTTC

d_call: TRBD1
cdr3_length: 16
clone_size: -
v_call: TRBV5-8
j_call: TRBJ2-3
cdr3_aa: CASSIATGGIADTQYF
cdr3_nt: TGTGCCAGCAGTATAGCGACAGGGGGTATCGCAGATACGCAGTATTTT

d_call: -
cdr3_length: 13
clone_size: -
v_call: TRBV5-4
j_call: TRBJ2-7
cdr3_aa: CASSPGSSDEQYF
cdr3_nt: TGTGCCAGCAGCCCCGGGAGTTCGGACGAGCAGTACTTC

d_call: TRBD2
cdr3_length: 18
clone_size: -
v_call: TRBV5-1
j_call: TRBJ2-2
cdr3_aa: CASSFTSSGSSSTGELFF
cdr3_nt: TGCGCCAGCAGCTTCACCTCTAGCGGGAGTTCGAGCACCGGGGAGCTGTTTTTT

d_call: -
cdr3_length: 14
clone_size: -
v_call: TRBV11-2
j_call: TRBJ1-1
cdr3_aa: CASSLSRANTEAFF
cdr3_nt: TGTGCCAGCAGCTTAAGTAGGGCTAACACTGAAGCTTTCTTT

d_call: TRBD1
cdr3_length: 16
clone_size: -
v_call: TRBV5-1
j_call: TRBJ2-5
cdr3_aa: CASSPGQGQHSETQYF
cdr3_nt: TGCGCCAGCAGCCCGGGACAGGGCCAACATTCAGAGACCCAGTACTTC

d_call: -
cdr3_length: 11
clone_size: -
v_call: TRBV28
j_call: TRBJ2-7
cdr3_aa: CATGGLGGQYF
cdr3_nt: TGTGCCACCGGCGGACTGGGCGGGCAGTACTTC

d_call: -
cdr3_length: 13
clone_size: once
v_call: TRBV6-1
j_call: TRBJ2-3
cdr3_aa: CASSLRMTDTQYF
cdr3_nt: TGTGCCAGCAGTCTCCGTATGACAGATACGCAGTATTTT

d_call: TRBD2
cdr3_length: 15
clone_size: -
v_call: TRBV5-1
j_call: TRBJ2-7
cdr3_aa: CASSPTGTRVYEQYF
cdr3_nt: TGCGCCAGCAGCCCCACCGGGACTAGGGTCTACGAGCAGTACTTC

d_call: -
cdr3_length: 17
clone_size: -
v_call: TRBV7-2
j_call: TRBJ2-4
cdr3_aa: CASSPYGWGTTKNIQYF
cdr3_nt: TGTGCCAGCAGCCCCTACGGATGGGGTACGACCAAAAACATTCAGTACTTC

d_call: -
cdr3_length: 16
clone_size: -
v_call: TRBV11-2
j_call: TRBJ2-7
cdr3_aa: CASSLGTSTQAYEQYF
cdr3_nt: TGTGCCAGCAGCTTAGGGACTTCGACGCAAGCCTACGAGCAGTACTTC

d_call: -
cdr3_length: 13
clone_size: many
v_call: TRBV6-6
j_call: TRBJ2-7
cdr3_aa: CASSYEWGREQYF
cdr3_nt: TGTGCCAGCAGTTACGAGTGGGGGCGCGAGCAGTACTTC

d_call: -
cdr3_length: 14
clone_size: -
v_call: TRBV19
j_call: TRBJ2-7
cdr3_aa: CASSISSDAYEQYF
cdr3_nt: TGTGCCAGTAGTATATCCAGTGACGCCTACGAGCAGTACTTC

d_call: -
cdr3_length: 14
clone_size: few
v_call: TRBV30
j_call: TRBJ1-3
cdr3_aa: CAWGTGIRGNTIYF
cdr3_nt: TGTGCCTGGGGGACGGGGATTCGAGGAAACACCATATATTTT

d_call: TRBD2
cdr3_length: 13
clone_size: -
v_call: TRBV2
j_call: TRBJ2-3
cdr3_aa: CASKSGRTDTQYF
cdr3_nt: TGTGCCAGCAAGAGCGGGAGAACAGATACGCAGTATTTT

d_call: -
cdr3_length: 15
clone_size: -
v_call: TRBV28
j_call: TRBJ1-2
cdr3_aa: CASRPPGGKNYGYTF
cdr3_nt: TGTGCCAGCAGACCCCCCGGGGGGAAGAACTATGGCTACACCTTC

d_call: -
cdr3_length: 19
clone_size: -
v_call: TRBV6-1
j_call: TRBJ2-1
cdr3_aa: CASSDLAGYTVLIYNEQFF
cdr3_nt: TGTGCCAGCAGTGACCTAGCTGGGTATACCGTTCTGATATACAATGAGCAGTTCTTC

d_call: TRBD2
cdr3_length: 14
clone_size: many
v_call: TRBV2
j_call: TRBJ2-1
cdr3_aa: CASTASGNGNEQFF
cdr3_nt: TGTGCCAGCACGGCTAGCGGGAATGGAAATGAGCAGTTCTTC

d_call: -
cdr3_length: 15
clone_size: -
v_call: TRBV9
j_call: TRBJ2-1
cdr3_aa: CASSVDIGGHNEQFF
cdr3_nt: TGTGCCAGCAGCGTAGATATAGGGGGTCACAATGAGCAGTTCTTC

d_call: -
cdr3_length: 14
clone_size: once
v_call: TRBV18
j_call: TRBJ2-5
cdr3_aa: CASSRGLGQETQYF
cdr3_nt: TGTGCCAGCTCCCGAGGGCTGGGCCAAGAGACCCAGTACTTC

d_call: TRBD1
cdr3_length: 15
clone_size: -
v_call: TRBV19
j_call: TRBJ2-1
cdr3_aa: CASSIRQGAYNEQFF
cdr3_nt: TGTGCCAGTAGTATACGACAGGGGGCCTACAATGAGCAGTTCTTC

d_call: -
cdr3_length: 12
clone_size: -
v_call: TRBV7-8
j_call: TRBJ1-1
cdr3_aa: CASSPRASEAFF
cdr3_nt: TGTGCCAGCAGCCCCCGGGCTTCTGAAGCTTTCTTT

d_call: TRBD1
cdr3_length: 17
clone_size: -
v_call: TRBV19
j_call: TRBJ1-1
cdr3_aa: CASSVRTGGEWNTEAFF
cdr3_nt: TGTGCCAGTAGTGTCCGGACAGGGGGGGAATGGAACACTGAAGCTTTCTTT

d_call: TRBD2
cdr3_length: 15
clone_size: -
v_call: TRBV6-4
j_call: TRBJ2-3
cdr3_aa: CASSDSTSGPDTQYF
cdr3_nt: TGTGCCAGCAGTGACTCGACTAGCGGGCCAGATACGCAGTATTTT

d_call: -
cdr3_length: 13
clone_size: -
v_call: TRBV5-1
j_call: TRBJ1-1
cdr3_aa: CASSLGENTEAFF
cdr3_nt: TGCGCCAGCAGCTTGGGGGAGAACACTGAAGCTTTCTTT

d_call: -
cdr3_length: 15
clone_size: -
v_call: TRBV14
j_call: TRBJ2-7
cdr3_aa: CASSQVGRFVNEQYF
cdr3_nt: TGTGCCAGCAGCCAAGTAGGCAGGTTTGTAAACGAGCAGTACTTC

d_call: TRBD1
cdr3_length: 14
clone_size: -
v_call: TRBV27
j_call: TRBJ2-7
cdr3_aa: CASRRTGASYEQYF
cdr3_nt: TGTGCCAGCAGACGAACAGGGGCCTCCTACGAGCAGTACTTC

d_call: TRBD1
cdr3_length: 16
clone_size: -
v_call: TRBV6-6
j_call: TRBJ1-1
cdr3_aa: CASSQGQGASATEAFF
cdr3_nt: TGTGCCAGCAGTCAGGGACAGGGGGCATCGGCCACTGAAGCTTTCTTT

d_call: -
cdr3_length: 13
clone_size: -
v_call: TRBV28
j_call: TRBJ2-7
cdr3_aa: CASILSGDYEQYF
cdr3_nt: TGTGCCAGCATTCTTAGCGGAGACTACGAGCAGTACTTC

d_call: -
cdr3_length: 13
clone_size: -
v_call: TRBV30
j_call: TRBJ1-1
cdr3_aa: CAWSKVLNTEAFF
cdr3_nt: TGTGCCTGGAGTAAGGTTTTGAACACTGAAGCTTTCTTT

d_call: -
cdr3_length: 14
clone_size: -
v_call: TRBV9
j_call: TRBJ1-1
cdr3_aa: CASSPGLSNTEAFF
cdr3_nt: TGTGCCAGCAGCCCGGGACTCTCCAACACTGAAGCTTTCTTT